This T cell receptor (beta chain) was sequenced in a study of CD8 T cells in Susac syndrome. J gave up 4 bases and V 0 bases, and 5 bases lay outside the gene matches. CDR3 length equals 15 residues. Germline V lookup: CDR1 SGHVS, CDR2 FQNEAQ. RNA, at roughly 0.45 to 1 ug, was reverse transcribed with random hexamers. TCRdb reanalysed the immunoSEQ multiplex PCR reads using MiXCR and keeps one entry per CDR3 protein. The data show under 95,000 distinct CDR3 sequences, with roughly 94% seen just once and roughly 0.5% held by the top ten. This clonotype was obtained from a human donor with Susac syndrome. What was sequenced was CD8+ T cells from PBMCs. The rearrangement joins TRBV7-8 to TRBJ2-5, with 7 bases fitting TRBD1. CDR3 coding DNA: TGTGCCAGCAGCTTAGCGCAGGGGGAAAGAGAGACCCAGTACTTC. Translating gives CASSLAQGERETQYF.